Below, one TCR beta chain is given with its context. Antigen unknown. This CDR3 is 13 amino acids long. Looked up from germline, CDR1 is LGHNA and CDR2 is YSLEER. V was cut by 0 bases and J by 5 bases, with 5 bases left in between. The source of the sample is a study of cytomegalovirus exposure and HLA in healthy donors. Study-level findings and limits: Among TCR beta chains, those listed as cytomegalovirus-associated numbered around 180. For most TCR beta V segments, an earlier analysis put the productive rate at about 87% or about 30% of the time. It was only CMV serostatus that was available as immune exposure information. A likely sequencing artifact accounted for one observed cluster of highly shared sequence variants.

The PCR made use of 60 Vbeta and 13 Jbeta primers. The method was immunoSEQ multiplex PCR; TCRdb's version includes in-frame clones alone and lacks a portion of them. The data hold about 180,000 clones, with roughly 79% observed a single time. The sequence came from a male donor in good health and CMV-seronegative. The sequencing input was PBMCs. The rearrangement joins TRBV4-3 to TRBJ1-5, with D unclear. CDR3: CASSQDGDQPQHF. CDR3 coding DNA: TGCGCCAGCAGCCAAGACGGGGATCAGCCCCAGCATTTT.